What follows describes a single TCR beta chain. The target antigen is unknown. The germline gives CDR1 DFQATT, CDR2 SNEGSKA (reference sequence). V lost 6 bases and J lost 2, with 11 bases in between. This CDR3 spans 13 amino acids. This sample is drawn from a study of CD8 T cells in ankylosing spondylitis. General study points: Within ankylosing spondylitis blood, a TCR beta motif made up of seven to nine highly homologous variants appeared to be characteristic.

Making the TCR beta libraries involved quantitative 5'-RACE with molecular barcodes. TCRdb re-analysed the 5' RACE reads in MiXCR, keeping a single row per CDR3 protein. The data hold around 450,000 distinct CDR3 sequences, with roughly 25% observed a single time. Sequencing input: blood, either unsorted or a sorted T cell fraction (not recorded which). The gene calls are TRBV20-1 and TRBJ2-1; the D is unclear. This receptor was taken from a male donor with ankylosing spondylitis. The CDR3 loop reads CSAQDQTYNEQFF. As DNA, the CDR3 is TGCAGTGCCCAGGACCAAACCTACAATGAGCAGTTCTTC.